The T cell receptor (beta chain) under discussion was sequenced for a study of shared clonotypes between healthy human individuals. Overall study context: A couple of female and a few male donors aged 18 to 49 were enrolled.

At deep level, the assay was performed. The repertoire was sequenced with immunoSEQ multiplex PCR; TCRdb's copy has only in-frame clones and lacks some. Here the sample spans about 710,000 clones, around four fifths being singletons. The V end was cut by 1 base, the J end by 5 bases, with 6 bases between. Germline assignment: CDR1 SGHTA and CDR2 FQGNSA. CDR3 length: 12 residues. None of the donors, who were healthy HIV-negative adults, had recently had acute infections or vaccinations. CD45RA+ naive and CD45RA-negative memory subsets were separated from CD4+ cells. This receptor was obtained from a woman under 40 in good health. The chain has TRBV7-2 and TRBJ2-7; D ambiguous. Sequenced material: memory CD4+ T cells sorted from blood. Stated subset: CD45RA-negative fraction. This chain's CDR3 is CASSLDVDEQYF. CDR3 DNA: TGTGCCAGCAGCTTAGATGTGGACGAGCAGTACTTC.